This T cell receptor beta chain was sequenced during a study of response to subunit inactivated influenza vaccine. The study's findings and limits: Seasonal influenza vaccination, on each occasion, was suggested by the authors to recruit few new T cells.

The sample holds many counts of this clonotype. As yet, its antigen is unknown. TCRdb reanalysed the RT-PCR reads using MiXCR and keeps one entry per CDR3 protein. The table lists around 600,000 distinct CDR3 sequences, about 11% of them singletons. Germline loops: CDR1 MDHEN, CDR2 SYDVKM. V was cut by 8 bases and J by 0 bases, with 10 bases left in between. This CDR3 has 13 amino acids. This sample was also put to use in a study of T cells expressing NK-cell markers. This second study says: Scientists made TCR beta cDNA using 5'RACE template switching with UMIs. Dominant NKG2C+ clonotypes in a handful of donors made up roughly 1.0-7.0% of CD8+ T cells. It is unclear if expanded NKG2C-expressing clones target HCMV antigens.

This specimen was PBMCs from blood, taken on the day of vaccination. The gene calls are TRBV28 and TRBJ2-5, with D uncertain. This TCR was sampled from a middle-aged man who received an inactivated influenza vaccine. This chain's CDR3 is CASAPEYQETQYF. The CDR3 DNA follows: TGTGCCAGCGCCCCAGAGTACCAAGAGACCCAGTACTTC.